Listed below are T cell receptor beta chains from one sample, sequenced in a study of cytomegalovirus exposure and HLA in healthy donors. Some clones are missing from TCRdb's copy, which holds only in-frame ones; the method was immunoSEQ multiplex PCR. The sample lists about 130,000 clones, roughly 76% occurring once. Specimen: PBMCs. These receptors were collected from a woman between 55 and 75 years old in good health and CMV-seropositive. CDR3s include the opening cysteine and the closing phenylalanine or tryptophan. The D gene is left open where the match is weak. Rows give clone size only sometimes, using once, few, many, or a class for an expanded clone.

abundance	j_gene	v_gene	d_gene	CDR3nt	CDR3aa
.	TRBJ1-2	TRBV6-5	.	TGTGCCAGCAGTACAGGATTGGCCTATGGCTACACCTTC	CASSTGLAYGYTF
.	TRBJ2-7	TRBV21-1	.	TGTGCCAGCAGCTCCCGACAGTCGTGCTCCTACGAGCAGTACTTC	CASSSRQSCSYEQYF
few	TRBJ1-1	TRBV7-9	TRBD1	TGTGCCAGCAGCAGAACGGGGACAGCAAAGAACACTGAAGCTTTCTTT	CASSRTGTAKNTEAFF
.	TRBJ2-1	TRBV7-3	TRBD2	TGTGCCAGCAGAATTAGCGGGAGCTCCTACAATGAGCAGTTCTTC	CASRISGSSYNEQFF
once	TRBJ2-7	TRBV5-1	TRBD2	TGCGCCAGCAGCCCGGGACTAGCGGATCCCTACGAGCAGTACTTC	CASSPGLADPYEQYF
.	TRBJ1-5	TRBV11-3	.	TGTGCCAGCAGCTTGGCCGGTAGAGGGTGCAATCAGCCCCAGCATTTT	CASSLAGRGCNQPQHF
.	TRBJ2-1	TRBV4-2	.	TGTGCCAGCAGCCAAGGACTAGTCACGGCACACAATGAGCAGTTCTTC	CASSQGLVTAHNEQFF
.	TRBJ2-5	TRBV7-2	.	TGTGCCAGCAGCTTTGGTCTAGCGCAAGAGACCCAGTACTTC	CASSFGLAQETQYF
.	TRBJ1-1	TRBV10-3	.	TGTGCCATCAGTGAGTCGGGCAGGGCGAACACTGAAGCTTTCTTT	CAISESGRANTEAFF
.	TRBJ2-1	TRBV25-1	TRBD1	TGTGCCAGCACCCCCGACAGGGGCGCCTACAATGAGCAGTTCTTC	CASTPDRGAYNEQFF
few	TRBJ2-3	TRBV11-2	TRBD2	TGTGCCAGCAACCCTAGCGGGATCACAGATACGCAGTATTTT	CASNPSGITDTQYF
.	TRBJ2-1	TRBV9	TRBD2	TGTGCCAGCAGCGTAGATAGCGGGATTTACTCCTACAATGAGCAGTTCTTC	CASSVDSGIYSYNEQFF
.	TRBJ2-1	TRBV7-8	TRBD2	TGTGCCAGCAGCTTCCCTGGACTACCAGCGGGGAGCTCCTACAATGAGCAGTTCTTC	CASSFPGLPAGSSYNEQFF
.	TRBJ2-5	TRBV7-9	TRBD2	TGTGCCAGCAGCCCTAGGGGATTGAGCGGGGTTGAGACCCAGTACTTC	CASSPRGLSGVETQYF
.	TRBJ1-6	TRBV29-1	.	TGCAGCGTTCGTACGAGCTCCTATAATTCACCCCTCCACTTT	CSVRTSSYNSPLHF
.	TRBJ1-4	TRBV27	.	TGTGCCAGCAGTTTAGGGGCGAGGGAAAAACTGTTTTTT	CASSLGAREKLFF
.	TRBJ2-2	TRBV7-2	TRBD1	TGTGCCAGCAGTCACAGGGGGCCCACTACCGGGGAGCTGTTTTTT	CASSHRGPTTGELFF
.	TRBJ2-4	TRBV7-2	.	TGTGCCAGCAGCCCAGGGGGGTCCGAAAACATTCAGTACTTC	CASSPGGSENIQYF
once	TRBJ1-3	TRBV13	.	TGTGCCAGCAGCCTCGGGACATACGGAAACACCATATATTTT	CASSLGTYGNTIYF
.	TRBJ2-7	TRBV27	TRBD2	TGTGCCAGCAGCTTAGGACTAGCGGGAGGGATGCCCTACGAGCAGTACTTC	CASSLGLAGGMPYEQYF
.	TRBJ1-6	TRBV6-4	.	TGTGCCAGCAGTGAGAGTACAGGGAGAAATTCACCCCTCCACTTT	CASSESTGRNSPLHF
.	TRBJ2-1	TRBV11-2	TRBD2	TGTGCCAGCAGCTTTTCATTGTATGGGACTAGCGGGGGGCACAATGAGCAGTTCTTC	CASSFSLYGTSGGHNEQFF
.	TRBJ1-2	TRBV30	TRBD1	TGTGCCTGGAGTGTACAGGGACAGCAGGGCTACACCTTC	CAWSVQGQQGYTF
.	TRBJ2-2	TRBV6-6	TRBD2	TGTGCCAGCAGTGATAGCGGGAGGAACACCGGGGAGCTGTTTTTT	CASSDSGRNTGELFF
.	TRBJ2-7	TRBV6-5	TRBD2	TGTGCCAGCAGACCAGTAGCGGGGGCAGGGTACGAGCAGTACTTC	CASRPVAGAGYEQYF
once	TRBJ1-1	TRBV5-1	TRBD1	TGCGCCACCAGACCTACAGGGGGCATGAACACTGAAGCTTTCTTT	CATRPTGGMNTEAFF
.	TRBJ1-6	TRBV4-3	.	TGCGCCAGCAGCCCCGGGGAGGGAGATTCACCCCTCCACTTT	CASSPGEGDSPLHF
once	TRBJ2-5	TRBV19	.	TGTGCCAGTAGTCACCGGAGGTTAGGGGGGACAGTCGGGCCGCAAGAGACCCAGTACTTC	CASSHRRLGGTVGPQETQYF
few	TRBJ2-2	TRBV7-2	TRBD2	TGTGCCAGCAGCTTAGTCAGCGGGAGGCGCACCGGGGAGCTGTTTTTT	CASSLVSGRRTGELFF